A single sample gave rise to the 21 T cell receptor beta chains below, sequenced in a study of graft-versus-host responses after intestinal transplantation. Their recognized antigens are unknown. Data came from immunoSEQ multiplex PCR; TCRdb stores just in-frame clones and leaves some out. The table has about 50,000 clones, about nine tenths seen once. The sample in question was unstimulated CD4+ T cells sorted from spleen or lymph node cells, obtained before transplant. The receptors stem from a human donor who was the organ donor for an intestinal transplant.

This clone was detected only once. As DNA, the CDR3 is TGTGCCAGTAGTATAAGAACAGGGTTGGGCGAGCAGTACTTC. Encoded protein: CASSIRTGLGEQYF. This chain uses TRBV19 with TRBJ2-7; a weak D match, TRBD1 (6 bases). In germline, CDR1 is LNHDA, CDR2 SQIVND (reference sequence). CDR3 length equals 14 residues. V shed 2 bases and J shed 6 bases, with 14 bases lying between them. Full variable domain (rest looked up from reference TRBV19 and TRBJ2-7): DGGITQSPKYLFRKEGQNVTLSCEQNLNHDAMYWYRQDPGQGLRLIYYSQIVNDFQKGDIAEGYSVSREKKESFPLTVTSAQKNPTAFYLCASSIRTGLGEQYFGPGTRLTVT.

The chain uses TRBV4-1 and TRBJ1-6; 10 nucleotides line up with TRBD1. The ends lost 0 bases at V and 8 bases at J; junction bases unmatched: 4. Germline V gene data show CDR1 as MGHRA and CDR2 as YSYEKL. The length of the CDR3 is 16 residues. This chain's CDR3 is CASSQDAGQGYSPLHF. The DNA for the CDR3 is TGCGCCAGCAGCCAAGACGCGGGACAGGGGTATTCACCCCTCCACTTT.

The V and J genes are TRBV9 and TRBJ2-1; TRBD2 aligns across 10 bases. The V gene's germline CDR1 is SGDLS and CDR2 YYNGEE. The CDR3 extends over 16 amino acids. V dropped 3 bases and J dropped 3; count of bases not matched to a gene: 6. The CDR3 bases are TGTGCCAGCAGCGAGGGACTAGCGCGGGTCTACAATGAGCAGTTCTTC. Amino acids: CASSEGLARVYNEQFF. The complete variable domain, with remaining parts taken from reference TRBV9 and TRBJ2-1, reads DSGVTQTPKHLITATGQRVTLRCSPRSGDLSVYWYQQSLDQGLQFLIQYYNGEERAKGNILERFSAQQFPDLHSELNLSSLELGDSALYFCASSEGLARVYNEQFFGPGTRLTVL.

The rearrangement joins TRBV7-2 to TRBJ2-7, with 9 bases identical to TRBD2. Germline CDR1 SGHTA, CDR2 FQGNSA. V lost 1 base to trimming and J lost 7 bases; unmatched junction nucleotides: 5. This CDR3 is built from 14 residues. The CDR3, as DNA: TGTGCCAGCAGCTTAGTCGCGGGAGGGCCGGAGCAGTACTTC. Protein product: CASSLVAGGPEQYF. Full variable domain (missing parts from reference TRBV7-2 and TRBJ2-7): GAGVSQSPSNKVTEKGKDVELRCDPISGHTALYWYRQSLGQGLEFLIYFQGNSAPDKSGLPSDRFSAERTGGSVSTLTIQRTQQEDSAVYLCASSLVAGGPEQYFGPGTRLTVT.

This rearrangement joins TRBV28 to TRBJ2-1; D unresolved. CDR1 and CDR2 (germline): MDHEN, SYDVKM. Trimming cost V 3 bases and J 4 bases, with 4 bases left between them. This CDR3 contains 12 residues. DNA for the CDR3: TGTGCCAGCAGTTTCCCTTACAATGAGCAGTTCTTC. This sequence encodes CASSFPYNEQFF.

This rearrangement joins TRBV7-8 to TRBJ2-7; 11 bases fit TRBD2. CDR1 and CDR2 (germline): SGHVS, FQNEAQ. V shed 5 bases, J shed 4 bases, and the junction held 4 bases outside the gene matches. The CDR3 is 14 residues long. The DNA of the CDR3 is TGTGCCAGCAGCCAACGGACTAGCGGGTACGAGCAGTACTTC. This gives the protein CASSQRTSGYEQYF. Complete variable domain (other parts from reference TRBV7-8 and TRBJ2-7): GAGVSQSPRYKVAKRGQDVALRCDPISGHVSLFWYQQALGQGPEFLTYFQNEAQLDKSGLPSDRFFAERPEGSVSTLKIQRTQQEDSAVYLCASSQRTSGYEQYFGPGTRLTVT.

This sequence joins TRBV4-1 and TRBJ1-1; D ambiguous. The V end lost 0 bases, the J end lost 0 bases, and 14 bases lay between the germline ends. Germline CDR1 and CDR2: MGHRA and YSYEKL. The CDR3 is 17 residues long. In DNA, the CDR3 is TGCGCCAGCAGCCAAGATCCGGTCGGGTTCGTGAACACTGAAGCTTTCTTT. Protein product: CASSQDPVGFVNTEAFF.

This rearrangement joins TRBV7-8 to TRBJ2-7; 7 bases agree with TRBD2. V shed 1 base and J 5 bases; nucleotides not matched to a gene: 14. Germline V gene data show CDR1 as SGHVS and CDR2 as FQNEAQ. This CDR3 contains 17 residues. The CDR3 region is CASSLVRLREKRDEQYF. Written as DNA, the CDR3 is TGTGCCAGCAGCTTAGTAAGGTTGCGGGAGAAACGTGACGAGCAGTACTTC.

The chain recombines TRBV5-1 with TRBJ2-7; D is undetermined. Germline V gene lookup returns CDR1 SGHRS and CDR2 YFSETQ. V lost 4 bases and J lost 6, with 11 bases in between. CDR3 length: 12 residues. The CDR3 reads CASSPIDGEQYF. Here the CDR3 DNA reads TGCGCCAGCAGCCCGATCGACGGCGAGCAGTACTTC.

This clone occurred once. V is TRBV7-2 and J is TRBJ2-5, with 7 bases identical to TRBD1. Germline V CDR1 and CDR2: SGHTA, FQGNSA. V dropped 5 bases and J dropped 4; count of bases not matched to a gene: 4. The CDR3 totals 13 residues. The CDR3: CASSPGTAETQYF. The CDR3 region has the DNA TGTGCCAGCAGCCCAGGGACAGCAGAGACCCAGTACTTC.

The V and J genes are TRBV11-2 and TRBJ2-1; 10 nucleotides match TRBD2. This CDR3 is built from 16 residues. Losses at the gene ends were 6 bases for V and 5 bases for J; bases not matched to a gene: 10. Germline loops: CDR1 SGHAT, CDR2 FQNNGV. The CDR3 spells CASRKLAGGADNEQFF. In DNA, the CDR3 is TGTGCCAGCAGAAAGTTAGCGGGAGGTGCGGACAATGAGCAGTTCTTC.

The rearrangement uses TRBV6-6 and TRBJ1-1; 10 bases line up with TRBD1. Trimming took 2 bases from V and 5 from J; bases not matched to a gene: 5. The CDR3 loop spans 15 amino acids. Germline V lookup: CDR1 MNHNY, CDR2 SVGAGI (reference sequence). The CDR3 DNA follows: TGTGCCAGCAGTTACCCGACAGGGGGCAATACTGAAGCTTTCTTT. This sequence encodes CASSYPTGGNTEAFF.

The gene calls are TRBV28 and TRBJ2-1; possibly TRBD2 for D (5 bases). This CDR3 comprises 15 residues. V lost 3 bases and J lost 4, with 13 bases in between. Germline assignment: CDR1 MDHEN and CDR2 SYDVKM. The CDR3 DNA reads TGTGCCAGCAGTTTTCGTGGGAGTGGGTACAATGAGCAGTTCTTC. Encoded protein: CASSFRGSGYNEQFF.

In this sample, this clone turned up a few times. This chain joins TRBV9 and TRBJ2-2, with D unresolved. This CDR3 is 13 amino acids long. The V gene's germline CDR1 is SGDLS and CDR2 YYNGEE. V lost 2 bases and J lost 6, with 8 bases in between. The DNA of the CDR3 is TGTGCCAGCAGCGTCGGGTATCCCGGGGAGCTGTTTTTT. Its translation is CASSVGYPGELFF.

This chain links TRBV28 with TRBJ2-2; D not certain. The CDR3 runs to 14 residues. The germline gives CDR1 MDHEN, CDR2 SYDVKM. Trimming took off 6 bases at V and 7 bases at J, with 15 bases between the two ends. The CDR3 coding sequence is TGTGCCAGCAGAAGACCTGGCAGTATCGGGGAGCTGTTTTTT. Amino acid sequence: CASRRPGSIGELFF.

CDR3 region: CASQRGHQETQYF. The CDR3 DNA reads as TGTGCCAGCCAGCGGGGCCACCAAGAGACCCAGTACTTC. The rearrangement links TRBV9 to TRBJ2-5, with TRBD2 identical over 7 bases. Germline lookup yields CDR1 SGDLS and CDR2 YYNGEE. The CDR3 length is 13 residues. The V gene end was trimmed by 7 bases and the J gene end by 0 bases; junction bases not matched to a gene: 3.

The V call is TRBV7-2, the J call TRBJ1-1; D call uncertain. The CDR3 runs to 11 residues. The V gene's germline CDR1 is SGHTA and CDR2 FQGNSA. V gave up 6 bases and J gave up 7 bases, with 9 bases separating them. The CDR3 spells CASRIRGEAFF. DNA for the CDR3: TGTGCCAGCAGGATTAGAGGTGAAGCTTTCTTT.

The CDR3 loop reads CASSPGLAGDEQYF. In DNA form, the CDR3 reads TGTGCCAGCAGCCCGGGGCTAGCGGGAGACGAGCAGTACTTC. This chain links TRBV7-2 with TRBJ2-7, with 10 bases identical to TRBD2. Trimming cost V 5 bases and J 5 bases; bases outside gene matches: 6. The CDR3 is made up of 14 amino acids. Germline lookup yields CDR1 SGHTA and CDR2 FQGNSA.

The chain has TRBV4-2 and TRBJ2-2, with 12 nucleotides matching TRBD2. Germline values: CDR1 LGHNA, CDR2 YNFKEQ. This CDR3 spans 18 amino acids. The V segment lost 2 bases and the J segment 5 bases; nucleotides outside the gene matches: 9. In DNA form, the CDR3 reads TGTGCCAGCAGCCAAAGGTGGGCTAGCGGGAGGGATACCGGGGAGCTGTTTTTT. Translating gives CASSQRWASGRDTGELFF.

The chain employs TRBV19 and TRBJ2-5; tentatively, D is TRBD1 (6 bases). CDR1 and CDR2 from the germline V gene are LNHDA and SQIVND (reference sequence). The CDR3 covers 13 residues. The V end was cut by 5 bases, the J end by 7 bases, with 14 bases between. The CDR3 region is CASSEGHLRTQYF. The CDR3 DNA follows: TGTGCCAGTAGTGAGGGACACTTAAGGACCCAGTACTTC.

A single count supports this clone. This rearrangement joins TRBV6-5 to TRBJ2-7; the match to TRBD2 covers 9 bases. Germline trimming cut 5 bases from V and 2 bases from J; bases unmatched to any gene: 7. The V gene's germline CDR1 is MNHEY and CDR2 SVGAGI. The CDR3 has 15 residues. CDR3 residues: CASSHRTSAPYEQYF. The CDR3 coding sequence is TGTGCCAGCAGTCACCGGACTAGCGCACCCTACGAGCAGTACTTC.